This T cell receptor beta chain was recorded in a study of Tregs in tolerant kidney transplant recipients. Per germline, CDR1 ENHRY and CDR2 SYGVKD. The length of the CDR3 is 20 residues. V shed 6 bases, J shed 0 bases, and the junction held 18 bases outside the gene matches. Recipients received nonmyeloablative bone marrow transplants from related graft donors, with transient mixed chimerism. Regarding the study as a whole: Activated donor B cell expansion appeared to reveal the most relevant donor-specific TCRbeta repertoire. Some patients' samples used different primers over time, so nucleotide sequences weren't comparable. Validation in larger populations is needed because few patients were studied.

This table comes from immunoSEQ multiplex PCR, and its TCRdb copy is limited to in-frame clones, with some not included. The profile shows roughly 64,000 clones, roughly 86% of them singletons. In the case of this clone: The antigen is not known.

The chain recombines TRBV10-3 with TRBJ2-5, with 11 bases that match TRBD2. The sequence was obtained from a human patient who received a combined kidney and bone marrow transplant. These T cells may partly come from the graft donor. The sequenced sample was CD4+ T cells from blood (PBMCs), obtained 6 months after the transplant. The CDR3 sequence: CAISPTGDLLAGVYQETQYF. The CDR3 region has the DNA TGTGCCATCAGCCCCACGGGGGACCTACTAGCGGGAGTGTACCAAGAGACCCAGTACTTC.